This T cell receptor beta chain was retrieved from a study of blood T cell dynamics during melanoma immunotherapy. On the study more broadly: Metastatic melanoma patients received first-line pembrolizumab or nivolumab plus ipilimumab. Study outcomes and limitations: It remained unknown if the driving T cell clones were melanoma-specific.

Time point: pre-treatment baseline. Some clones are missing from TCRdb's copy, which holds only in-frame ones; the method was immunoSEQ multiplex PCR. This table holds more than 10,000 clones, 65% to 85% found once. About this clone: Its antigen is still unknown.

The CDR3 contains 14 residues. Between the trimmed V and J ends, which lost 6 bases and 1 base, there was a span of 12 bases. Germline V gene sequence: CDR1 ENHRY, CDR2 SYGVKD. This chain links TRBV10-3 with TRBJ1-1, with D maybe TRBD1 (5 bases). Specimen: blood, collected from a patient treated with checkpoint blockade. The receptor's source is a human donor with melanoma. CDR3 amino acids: CAIRGDSQNTEAFF. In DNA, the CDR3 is TGTGCCATCAGGGGAGACAGCCAGAACACTGAAGCTTTCTTT.